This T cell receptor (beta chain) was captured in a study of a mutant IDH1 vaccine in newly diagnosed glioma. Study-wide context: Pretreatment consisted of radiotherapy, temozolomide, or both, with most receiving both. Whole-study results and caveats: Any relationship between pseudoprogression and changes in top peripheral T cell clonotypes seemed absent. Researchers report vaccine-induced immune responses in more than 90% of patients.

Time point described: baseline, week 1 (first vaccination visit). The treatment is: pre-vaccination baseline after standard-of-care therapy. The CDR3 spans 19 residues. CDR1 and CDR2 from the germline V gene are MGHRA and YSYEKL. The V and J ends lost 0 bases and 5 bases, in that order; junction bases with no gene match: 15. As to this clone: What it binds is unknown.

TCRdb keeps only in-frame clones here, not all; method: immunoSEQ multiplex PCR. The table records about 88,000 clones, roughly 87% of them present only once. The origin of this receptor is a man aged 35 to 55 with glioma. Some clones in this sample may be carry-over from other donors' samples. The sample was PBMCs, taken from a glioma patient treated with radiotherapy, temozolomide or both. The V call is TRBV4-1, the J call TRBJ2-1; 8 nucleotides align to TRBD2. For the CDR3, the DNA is TGCGCCAGCAGCCAAGATATCGGGGGGGCCGTTTACTTGAACAATGAGCAGTTCTTC. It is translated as CASSQDIGGAVYLNNEQFF.